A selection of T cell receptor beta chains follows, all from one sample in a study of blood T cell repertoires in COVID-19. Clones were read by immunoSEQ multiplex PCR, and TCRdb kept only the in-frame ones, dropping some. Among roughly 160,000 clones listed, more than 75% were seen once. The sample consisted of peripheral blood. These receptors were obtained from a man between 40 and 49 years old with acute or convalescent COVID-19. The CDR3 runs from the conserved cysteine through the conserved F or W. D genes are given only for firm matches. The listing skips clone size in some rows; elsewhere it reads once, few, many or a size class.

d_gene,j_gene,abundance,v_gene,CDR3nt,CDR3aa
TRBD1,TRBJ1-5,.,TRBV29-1,TGCAGCGTTTCCGGGACAGGAGATAATCAGCCCCAGCATTTT,CSVSGTGDNQPQHF
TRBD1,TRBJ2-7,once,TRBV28,TGTGCCAGCAGTGGGATACCGGGACAGGCCTCCTACGAGCAGTACTTC,CASSGIPGQASYEQYF
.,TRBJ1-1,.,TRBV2,TGTGCCAGCTTAGGGGCAGAAGCTTTCTTT,CASLGAEAFF
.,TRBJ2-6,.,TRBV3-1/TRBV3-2,TGTGCCAGCAGCCAATTACTCTCCGGGGCCAACGTCCTGACTTTC,CASSQLLSGANVLTF
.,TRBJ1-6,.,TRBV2,TGTGCCAGCATGAATGACTCGGAGCTTTCACCCCTCCACTTT,CASMNDSELSPLHF
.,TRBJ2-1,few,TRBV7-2,TGTGCCAGCAGCCATGCCTTCGCGGCGGGTTCCTACAATGAGCAGTTCTTC,CASSHAFAAGSYNEQFF
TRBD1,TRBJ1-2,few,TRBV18,TGTGCCAGCTCACAGGACAGGAATTATGGCTACACCTTC,CASSQDRNYGYTF
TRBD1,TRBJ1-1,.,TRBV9,TGTGCCAGCAGCGTGGGACAGTTGAACACTGAAGCTTTCTTT,CASSVGQLNTEAFF
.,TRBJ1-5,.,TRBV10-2,TGCGCCACCTCTCGTGGGGGGGTGTTTCAGCCCCAGCATTTT,CATSRGGVFQPQHF
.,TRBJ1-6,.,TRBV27,TGTGCCAGCAGTGCCCCTCCCCAAAGGGGTTCACCCCTCCACTTT,CASSAPPQRGSPLHF
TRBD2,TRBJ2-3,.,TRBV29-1,TGCAGCGTGGGGACTAGCGGGGCGGATACGCAGTATTTT,CSVGTSGADTQYF
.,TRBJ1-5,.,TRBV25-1,TGTGCCAGCAGTGAATCGGTGGGAGACAATCAGCCCCAGCATTTT,CASSESVGDNQPQHF
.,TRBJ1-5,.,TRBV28,TGTGCCAGCAGTTTTCCAACCCGGGGACAGCATTTT,CASSFPTRGQHF
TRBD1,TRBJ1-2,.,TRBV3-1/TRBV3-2,TGTGCCAGCATCCAGGGGACAGCGGTTCGGAACTATGGCTACACCTTC,CASIQGTAVRNYGYTF
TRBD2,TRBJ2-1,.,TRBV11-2,TGTGCCAGCAGCTTAGGGCTAGCGGGGGGGCCTGAGCAGTTCTTC,CASSLGLAGGPEQFF
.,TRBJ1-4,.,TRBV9,TGTGCCAGCAGCGTAGTCAGCGGACCTAATGAAAAACTGTTTTTT,CASSVVSGPNEKLFF
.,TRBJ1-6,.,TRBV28,TGTGCCAGCAAGGACATTTCTTCACCCCTCCACTTT,CASKDISSPLHF
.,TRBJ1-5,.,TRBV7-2,TGTGCCAGCAGCTTATCCCGGAATCAGCCCCAGCATTTT,CASSLSRNQPQHF
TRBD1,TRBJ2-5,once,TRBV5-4,TGTGCCAGCAGCTTGGAGGGTATACAGGGGGCGACTCCAGAGACCCAGTACTTC,CASSLEGIQGATPETQYF
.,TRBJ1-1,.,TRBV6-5,TGTGCCAGCAGTACAGGGAAAAGCGGCACTGAAGCTTTCTTT,CASSTGKSGTEAFF
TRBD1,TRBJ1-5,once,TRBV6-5,TGTGCCAGCAGCCGACAGGGAAGCGGTCAGCCCCAGCATTTT,CASSRQGSGQPQHF
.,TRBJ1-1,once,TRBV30,TGTGCCTGGAGTGTACGTGGGGACATCACTGAAGCTTTCTTT,CAWSVRGDITEAFF
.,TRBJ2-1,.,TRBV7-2,TGTGCCAGCAGCTTCACCGGGACTCGAAATGAGCAGTTCTTC,CASSFTGTRNEQFF
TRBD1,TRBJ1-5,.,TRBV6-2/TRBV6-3,TGTGCCAGCAGTCCCCCCGGGACAGGGTTCAGGAATCAGCCCCAGCATTTT,CASSPPGTGFRNQPQHF
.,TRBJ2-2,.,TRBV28,TGTGCCAGCAGTGGGACATCAAAACGGGGTAGCGTTGCGAACACCGGGGAGCTGTTTTTT,CASSGTSKRGSVANTGELFF
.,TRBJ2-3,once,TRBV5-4,TGTGCCAGCAGCTTGGAGGGGATCACAGATACGCAGTATTTT,CASSLEGITDTQYF
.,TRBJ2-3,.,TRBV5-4,TGTGCCAGCAGCTCGAAGGTGGGGCAGGTCTTGGATACGCAGTATTTT,CASSSKVGQVLDTQYF
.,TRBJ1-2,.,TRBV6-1,TGTGCCAGCAGTGAGCCGGGCTATGGCTACACCTTC,CASSEPGYGYTF
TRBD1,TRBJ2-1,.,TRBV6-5,TGTGCCAGCAGTTGGCAGACAGGGGCAAAATCCAATGAGCAGTTCTTC,CASSWQTGAKSNEQFF
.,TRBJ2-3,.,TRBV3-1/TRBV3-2,TGTGCCAGCAGCCAGGCCAACGAGGGAACTACGCAGTATTTT,CASSQANEGTTQYF
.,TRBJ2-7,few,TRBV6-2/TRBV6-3,TGTGCCAGCACTAACTCTGAGGAGCAGTACTTC,CASTNSEEQYF
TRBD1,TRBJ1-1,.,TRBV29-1,TGCAGCGTTGAGGAGGGGGCAAACACTGAAGCTTTCTTT,CSVEEGANTEAFF
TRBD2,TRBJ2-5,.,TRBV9,TGTGCCAGCAGCGTAGTAGGTCTAGCGGGAGAGACCCAGTACTTC,CASSVVGLAGETQYF
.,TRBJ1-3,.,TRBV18,TGTGCCAGCTCCGAGGAAACGGCTGGAAACACCATATATTTT,CASSEETAGNTIYF
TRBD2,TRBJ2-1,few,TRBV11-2,TGTGCCAGCGAACGGGTGGGGGGGAATGAGCAGTTCTTC,CASERVGGNEQFF
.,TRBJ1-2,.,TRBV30,TGTGCCTGGAGTTTAGGAGGAGTGTATGGCTACACCTTC,CAWSLGGVYGYTF
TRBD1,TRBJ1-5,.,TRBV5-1,TGCGCCAGCAGTGCCGGGACAGGCAATCAGCCCCAGCATTTT,CASSAGTGNQPQHF
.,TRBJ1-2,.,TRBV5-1,TGCGCCAGCAGCTTGTCAGGGAACGGCTACACCTTC,CASSLSGNGYTF
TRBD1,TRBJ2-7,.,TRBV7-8,TGTGCCAGCACCGTACAGGGGCCGGACGAGCAGTACTTC,CASTVQGPDEQYF
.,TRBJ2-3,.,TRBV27,TGTGCCAGCAGTTTTGTTGACAGGACCCGGGCCTTCACAGATACGCAGTATTTT,CASSFVDRTRAFTDTQYF
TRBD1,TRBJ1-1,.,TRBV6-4,TGTGCCAGCAGACAGGACAGGGGGCACACTGAAGCTTTCTTT,CASRQDRGHTEAFF
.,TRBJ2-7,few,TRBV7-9,TGTGCCAGCAGCTCGAACAGGGTTTACGAGCAGTACTTC,CASSSNRVYEQYF
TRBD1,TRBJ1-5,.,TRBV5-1,TGCGCCAGCAGCTTGGGCGACAGGGACAATCAGCCCCAGCATTTT,CASSLGDRDNQPQHF
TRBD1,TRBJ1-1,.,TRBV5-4,TGTGCCAGCAGCTTTTCCGGGACAGGGTTGGCCACTGAAGCTTTCTTT,CASSFSGTGLATEAFF
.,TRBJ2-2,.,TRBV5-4,TGTGCCAGCAGCTTGGGATTTAGCGTTAGCCCCGGGGAGCTGTTTTTT,CASSLGFSVSPGELFF
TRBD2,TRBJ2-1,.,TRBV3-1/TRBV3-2,TGTGCCAGCAGCCAAGATTTGGCAGCGGGGGCCAATGAGCAGTTCTTC,CASSQDLAAGANEQFF
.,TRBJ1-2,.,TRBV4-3,TGCGCCAGCAGCCAAGAACGGAACTATGGCTACACCTTC,CASSQERNYGYTF
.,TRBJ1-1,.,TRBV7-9,TGTGCCAGCAGCTTCTTGGACGGGACACCGAACACTGAAGCTTTCTTT,CASSFLDGTPNTEAFF
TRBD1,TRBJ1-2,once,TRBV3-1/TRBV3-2,TGTGCCAGCAGCCAAGATGGGACAGGGGTCTATGGCTACACCTTC,CASSQDGTGVYGYTF
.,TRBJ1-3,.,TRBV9,TGTGCCAGCAGCGTCGCCGGCTCTGGAAACACCATATATTTT,CASSVAGSGNTIYF
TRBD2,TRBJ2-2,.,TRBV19,TGTGCCAGTTGTGGACTAGCGGAGAACACCGGGGAGCTGTTTTTT,CASCGLAENTGELFF
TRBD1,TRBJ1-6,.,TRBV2,TGTGCCAGCAGGCCACAGGGGCTCGGTAATTCACCCCTCCACTTT,CASRPQGLGNSPLHF
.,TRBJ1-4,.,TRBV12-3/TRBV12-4,TGTGCCAGCAGTCTTTCAACTAATGAAAAACTGTTTTTT,CASSLSTNEKLFF
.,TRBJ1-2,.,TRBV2,TGTGCCAGCAGTATCAGGATATACTATGGCTACACCTTC,CASSIRIYYGYTF
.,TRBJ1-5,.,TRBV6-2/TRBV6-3,TGTGCCAGCAGTTTCTCCAACGGGGGGCGAATCGGCAATCAGCCCCAGCATTTT,CASSFSNGGRIGNQPQHF
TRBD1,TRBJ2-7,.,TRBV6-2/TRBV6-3,TGTGCCAGCAGTATATACAGGGGGGTCTACGAGCAGTACTTC,CASSIYRGVYEQYF
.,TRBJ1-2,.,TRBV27,TGTGCCAGCAGTTTATCGGGTCAGGGAAGTGGCTACACCTTC,CASSLSGQGSGYTF